This passage covers 18 T cell receptor beta chains from one sample sequenced in a study of beta chain features in type 1 diabetes. Regarding the study as a whole: Patients with Type 1 diabetes showed moderately but significantly shorter TCRB CDR3s in all four CD4+ subsets.

The whole isolated RNA underwent reverse transcription, so sequencing captured expressed TCRB transcripts. Clones were read by immunoSEQ multiplex PCR, and TCRdb kept only the in-frame ones, dropping some. The sample lists about 160,000 clones; approximately 8.4% were seen once. The antigens of these receptors remain unknown. Sample: central memory CD4+ T cells from blood. Receptors were obtained from a man aged 18-30 years with type 1 diabetes.

This clone was recorded a few times. The genes are TRBV5-1 and TRBJ2-2; D perhaps matches TRBD2 (5 bases). Looked up from germline, CDR1 is SGHRS and CDR2 is YFSETQ. Trimming shortened V by 7 bases and J by 4 bases, and 20 bases separated the two germline ends. CDR3 length: 16 amino acids. The CDR3: CASRGAGSQSTGELFF. The CDR3 DNA reads TGCGCCAGCCGGGGAGCAGGCTCACAGAGCACCGGGGAGCTGTTTTTT.

This clone has a count of ten or more. This rearrangement joins TRBV7-2 to TRBJ2-7; 9 nucleotides line up with TRBD2. This CDR3 spans 14 amino acids. V lost 6 bases, J lost 5 bases, and 8 bases stayed unmatched. Germline CDR1 is SGHTA and CDR2 is FQGNSA. The CDR3, as DNA: TGTGCCAGCAGACCGGGACTAGCAGGCGACGAGCAGTACTTC. It yields the protein CASRPGLAGDEQYF.

V is TRBV15 and J is TRBJ1-5; D not certain. This CDR3 comprises 13 residues. Germline loops: CDR1 LNHNV, CDR2 YYDKDF (reference sequence). V was clipped by 2 bases and J by 5 bases, with 7 bases between them. The CDR3 loop is CATSRIPDQPQHF. The CDR3 bases are TGTGCCACCAGCAGAATCCCAGATCAGCCCCAGCATTTT.

The genes are TRBV5-1 and TRBJ2-2; TRBD1 agrees at 9 bases. Trimming removed 5 bases from V and 4 bases from J; junction bases left unmatched: 9. There are 16 residues in the CDR3. Germline CDR1 reads SGHRS; CDR2 reads YFSETQ. The CDR3 sequence: CASRGNRGLATGELFF. The CDR3 nucleotides read TGCGCCAGCAGGGGTAACAGGGGGCTCGCCACCGGGGAGCTGTTTTTT.

This clone was recorded at least ten times. The chain links TRBV21-1 to TRBJ1-4. TRBV21-1 is designated a pseudogene. The CDR3 loop spans 12 amino acids. CDR3: CASSDGPGKLFF. The CDR3 DNA is TGTGCCAGCAGTGACGGGCCGGGGAAACTGTTTTTT.

The chain is built from TRBV5-1 and TRBJ2-7, with a weak D call TRBD2 (5 bases). The CDR3 has 14 amino acids. Trimming pared 1 base from V and 0 bases from J, leaving 8 bases between. Germline V gene sequence: CDR1 SGHRS, CDR2 YFSETQ. CDR3 bases: TGCGCCAGCAGCTTGTTAGGGAGCTCCTACGAGCAGTACTTC. As protein: CASSLLGSSYEQYF.

This clone turned up a few times. DNA of the CDR3: TGTGCCAGCAGTGAAACTCTCACTGGAAACACCATATATTTT. Translated, it gives CASSETLTGNTIYF. The chain recombines TRBV6-1 with TRBJ1-3, with no clear D. Germline CDR1 and CDR2: MNHNS and SASEGT. V was clipped by 2 bases and J by 2 bases, with 7 bases between them. This CDR3 is built from 14 residues.

Only a few counts were recorded for this clone. J is TRBJ1-4 and V is TRBV2, with 7 bases matching TRBD1. With V trimmed by 6 bases and J by 8 bases, 6 bases remained unmatched. This CDR3 has 13 amino acids. Looked up from germline, CDR1 is SNHLY and CDR2 is FYNNEI. Written as DNA, the CDR3 is TGTGCCAGCAGCTACAGGGGCGGGGAAAAACTGTTTTTT. Translation: CASSYRGGEKLFF.

The chain has TRBV2 and TRBJ2-7; D is ambiguous. The CDR3 has 11 residues. Trimming pared 7 bases from V and 6 bases from J, leaving 10 bases between. Per germline, CDR1 SNHLY and CDR2 FYNNEI. In nucleotides, the CDR3 is TGTGCCAGCATCTACCAATCCGAGCAGTACTTC. Its translation: CASIYQSEQYF.

The V and J genes are TRBV28 and TRBJ1-1; D may be TRBD1 (6 bases). The germline CDR1 and CDR2 sequences are MDHEN and SYDVKM. The CDR3 loop spans 16 amino acids. Trimming removed 6 bases at V and 5 bases at J, with 22 bases between. The CDR3: CASRDMGHPSGTEAFF. DNA for the CDR3: TGTGCCAGCAGAGACATGGGACACCCGTCGGGGACTGAAGCTTTCTTT.

A few counts support this clone. V is TRBV25-1 and J is TRBJ1-3; D is unclear. The CDR3 sequence is 15 residues long. Germline V gene data show CDR1 as MGHDK and CDR2 as SYGVNS. The ends were cut back, 3 bases at V and 4 bases at J, with 13 bases in the middle. CDR3 protein: CASSDPRPGGNTIYF. CDR3 nucleotides: TGTGCCAGCAGTGACCCCAGGCCTGGGGGAAACACCATATATTTT.

This clone was detected a few times. This chain connects TRBV5-6 to TRBJ2-3, with a weak D call TRBD1 (6 bases). V lost 0 bases to trimming and J lost 5 bases, with 13 bases between them. Germline V CDR1 and CDR2: SGHDT, YYEEEE. This CDR3 comprises 15 residues. The CDR3 protein is CASSLVQGSGDTQYF. The DNA of the CDR3 is TGTGCCAGCAGCTTGGTCCAGGGGAGTGGAGATACGCAGTATTTT.

V usage is TRBV25-1 and J usage is TRBJ2-2; TRBD2 is a possible D gene (6 bases). With 10 bases removed from V and 6 bases from J, the gap between germline ends came to 18 bases. Germline CDR1 reads MGHDK; CDR2 reads SYGVNS. This CDR3 has 14 amino acids. CDR3 in amino acids: CATSPRREAGELFF. DNA for the CDR3: TGTGCCACCTCCCCGAGGAGGGAGGCCGGGGAGCTGTTTTTT. The full variable domain, completed using reference TRBV25-1 and TRBJ2-2, is EADIYQTPRYLVIGTGKKITLECSQTMGHDKMYWYQQDPGMELHLIHYSYGVNSTEKGDLSSESTVSRIRTEHFPLTLESARPSHTSQYLCATSPRREAGELFFGEGSRLTVL.

A few counts support this clone. The J gene is TRBJ2-7, the V gene TRBV5-4, with 9 positions matching TRBD1. Germline values: CDR1 SGHNT, CDR2 YYREEE (reference sequence). J gave up 2 bases and V 0 bases, and 6 bases lay outside the gene matches. The CDR3 runs to 16 residues. CDR3 in DNA: TGTGCCAGCAGCTTGGGCGGGACAGGGATACCCTACGAGCAGTACTTC. It encodes CASSLGGTGIPYEQYF.

A few counts support this clone. The J gene is TRBJ2-7, the V gene TRBV9, with TRBD2 matching 12 bases. TRBJ2-1 explains the end of the DNA better; the J call may be wrong. In germline, CDR1 is SGDLS, CDR2 YYNGEE. The CDR3 is 16 residues long. As DNA, the CDR3 is TGTGCCAGCAGCTTCGGACTAGCGGGAAACTACAATGAGCAGTTCTTC. It codes for CASSFGLAGNYNEQFF.

J is TRBJ1-5 and V is TRBV2; 8 nucleotides align to TRBD1. Trimming cost V 5 bases and J 4 bases; bases outside gene matches: 7. In germline, CDR1 is SNHLY, CDR2 FYNNEI. This CDR3 has 15 amino acids. This CDR3 reads CASSSDRGRNQPQHF. The DNA for the CDR3 is TGTGCCAGCAGTTCCGACAGGGGAAGGAATCAGCCCCAGCATTTT.

This clone turned up a few times. The rearrangement links TRBV7-8 to TRBJ2-1; 8 positions agree with TRBD2. This CDR3 region has 17 residues. V lost 6 bases and J lost 2; bases outside the gene matches: 12. The germline CDR1 and CDR2 sequences are SGHVS and FQNEAQ. The CDR3 protein is CASSPGGMGAAYNEQFF. For the CDR3, the DNA is TGTGCCAGCAGTCCGGGGGGGATGGGGGCAGCCTACAATGAGCAGTTCTTC. The whole variable domain, remainder taken from reference TRBV7-8 and TRBJ2-1, is GAGVSQSPRYKVAKRGQDVALRCDPISGHVSLFWYQQALGQGPEFLTYFQNEAQLDKSGLPSDRFFAERPEGSVSTLKIQRTQQEDSAVYLCASSPGGMGAAYNEQFFGPGTRLTVL.

The V gene is TRBV5-1, the J gene TRBJ2-5; the match to TRBD1 covers 7 bases. V lost 0 bases to trimming and J lost 2 bases; unmatched junction nucleotides: 7. CDR1 SGHRS and CDR2 YFSETQ come from the germline V gene. The CDR3 sequence is 16 residues long. CDR3 loop: CASSLAMGTAQETQYF. CDR3 in DNA: TGCGCCAGCAGCTTGGCCATGGGGACAGCTCAAGAGACCCAGTACTTC.